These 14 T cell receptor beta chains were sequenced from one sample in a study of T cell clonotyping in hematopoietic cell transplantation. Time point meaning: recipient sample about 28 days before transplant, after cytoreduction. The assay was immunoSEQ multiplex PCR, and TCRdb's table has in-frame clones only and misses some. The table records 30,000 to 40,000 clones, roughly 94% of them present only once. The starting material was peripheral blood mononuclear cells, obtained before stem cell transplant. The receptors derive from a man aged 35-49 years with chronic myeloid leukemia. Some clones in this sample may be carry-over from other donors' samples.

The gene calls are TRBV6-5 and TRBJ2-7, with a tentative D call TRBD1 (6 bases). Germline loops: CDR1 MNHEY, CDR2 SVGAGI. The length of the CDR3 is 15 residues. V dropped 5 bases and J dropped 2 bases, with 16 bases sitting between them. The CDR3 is CASSRSVQGAYEQYF. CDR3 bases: TGTGCCAGCAGTAGAAGCGTACAGGGAGCCTACGAGCAGTACTTC.

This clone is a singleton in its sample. This CDR3 is CASSPSETQYF. The CDR3 nucleotides read TGTGCCAGCAGCCCCTCGGAGACCCAGTACTTC. The chain has TRBV11-3 and TRBJ2-5; D gene uncertain. V dropped 5 bases and J dropped 5 bases, with 6 bases sitting between them. The CDR3 length is 11 residues. Germline values: CDR1 SGHNT, CDR2 YENEEA.

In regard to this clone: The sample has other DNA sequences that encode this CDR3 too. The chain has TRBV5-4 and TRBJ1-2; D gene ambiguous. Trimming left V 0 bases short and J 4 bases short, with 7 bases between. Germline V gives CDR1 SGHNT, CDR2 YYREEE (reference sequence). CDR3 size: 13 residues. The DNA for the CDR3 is TGTGCCAGCAGCTTGGATAGAGTCTATGGCTACACCTTC. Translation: CASSLDRVYGYTF.

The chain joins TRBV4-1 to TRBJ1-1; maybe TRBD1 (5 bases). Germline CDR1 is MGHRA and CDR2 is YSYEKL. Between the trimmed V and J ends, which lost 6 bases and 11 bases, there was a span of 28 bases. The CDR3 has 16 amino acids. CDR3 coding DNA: TGCGCCAGCAGTGGGGGAGGTAGGGGTCCGTTGCCCGGGGCTTTCTTT. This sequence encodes CASSGGGRGPLPGAFF.

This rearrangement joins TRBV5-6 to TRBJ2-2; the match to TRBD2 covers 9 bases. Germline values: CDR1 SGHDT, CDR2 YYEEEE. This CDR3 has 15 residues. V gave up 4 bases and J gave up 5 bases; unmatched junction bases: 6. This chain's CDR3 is CASSLRAGGTGELFF. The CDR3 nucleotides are TGTGCCAGCAGCCTTCGGGCGGGAGGGACCGGGGAGCTGTTTTTT.

CDR3 protein: CASSPREGGGTGELFF. CDR3 nucleotide sequence: TGCGCCAGCAGCCCTCGGGAGGGAGGAGGGACCGGGGAGCTGTTTTTT. V is TRBV5-1 and J is TRBJ2-2; 8 nucleotides agree with TRBD2. Per germline, CDR1 SGHRS and CDR2 YFSETQ. V was pared by 4 bases and J by 5 bases, with 10 bases of the junction left unmatched. The CDR3 contains 16 residues.

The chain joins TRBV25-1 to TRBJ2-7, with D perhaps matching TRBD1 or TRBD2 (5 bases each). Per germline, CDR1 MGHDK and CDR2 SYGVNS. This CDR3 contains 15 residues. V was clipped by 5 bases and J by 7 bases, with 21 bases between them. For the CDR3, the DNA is TGTGCCAGCAGTCTCAACCGGGGACGGAGAGGAGAGCAGTACTTC. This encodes CASSLNRGRRGEQYF.

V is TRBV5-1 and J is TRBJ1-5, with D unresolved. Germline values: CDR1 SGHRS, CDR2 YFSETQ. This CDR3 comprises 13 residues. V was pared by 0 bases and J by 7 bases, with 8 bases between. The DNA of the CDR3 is TGCGCCAGCAGCTTGGCCAGTGGCCAGCCCCAGCATTTT. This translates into CASSLASGQPQHF.

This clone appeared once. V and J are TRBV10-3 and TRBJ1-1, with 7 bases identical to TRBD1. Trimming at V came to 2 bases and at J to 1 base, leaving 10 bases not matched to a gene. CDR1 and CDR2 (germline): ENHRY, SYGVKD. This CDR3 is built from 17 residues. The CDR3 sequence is CAISEHSGGGPNTEAFF. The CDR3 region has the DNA TGTGCCATCAGTGAGCATTCAGGGGGTGGGCCGAACACTGAAGCTTTCTTT.

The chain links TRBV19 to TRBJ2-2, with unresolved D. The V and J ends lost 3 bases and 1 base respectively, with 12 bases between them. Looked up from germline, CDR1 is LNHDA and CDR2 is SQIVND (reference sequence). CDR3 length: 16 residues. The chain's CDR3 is CASSMGSYLNTGELFF. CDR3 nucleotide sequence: TGTGCCAGTAGTATGGGCAGCTACTTGAACACCGGGGAGCTGTTTTTT.

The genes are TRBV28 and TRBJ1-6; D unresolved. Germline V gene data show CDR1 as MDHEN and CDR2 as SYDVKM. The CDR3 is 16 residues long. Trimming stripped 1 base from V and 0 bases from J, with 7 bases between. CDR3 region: CASSLYASSYNSPLHF. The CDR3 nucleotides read TGTGCCAGCAGTTTATATGCGAGCTCCTATAATTCACCCCTCCACTTT. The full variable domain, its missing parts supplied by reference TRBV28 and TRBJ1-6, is DVKVTQSSRYLVKRTGEKVFLECVQDMDHENMFWYRQDPGLGLRLIYFSYDVKMKEKGDIPEGYSVSREKKERFSLILESASTNQTSMYLCASSLYASSYNSPLHFGNGTRLTVT.

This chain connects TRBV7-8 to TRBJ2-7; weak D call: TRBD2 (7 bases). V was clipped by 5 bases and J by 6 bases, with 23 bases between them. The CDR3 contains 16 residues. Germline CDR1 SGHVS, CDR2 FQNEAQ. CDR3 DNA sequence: TGTGCCAGCAGCAGGGGGGGGCCAGGGGAAATTCGCGAGCAGTACTTC. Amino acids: CASSRGGPGEIREQYF.

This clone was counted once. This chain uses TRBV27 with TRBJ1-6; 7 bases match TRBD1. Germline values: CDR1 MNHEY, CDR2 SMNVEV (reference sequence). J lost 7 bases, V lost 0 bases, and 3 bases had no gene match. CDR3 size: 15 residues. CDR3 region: CASSLSTGSNSPLHF. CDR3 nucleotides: TGTGCCAGCAGTTTATCGACAGGGTCCAATTCACCCCTCCACTTT.

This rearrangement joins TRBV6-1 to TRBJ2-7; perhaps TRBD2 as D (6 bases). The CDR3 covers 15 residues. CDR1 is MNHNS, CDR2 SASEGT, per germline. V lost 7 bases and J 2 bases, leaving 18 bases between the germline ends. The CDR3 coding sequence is TGTGCCAGCATCAGCGGCTTGGGGGGAACCTACGAGCAGTACTTC. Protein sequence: CASISGLGGTYEQYF.